Following are 16 T cell receptor beta chains from one sample sequenced in a study of cytomegalovirus exposure and HLA in healthy donors. PCR was performed using 60 Vbeta and 13 Jbeta primers. Some clones are missing from TCRdb's copy, which holds only in-frame ones; the method was immunoSEQ multiplex PCR. The repertoire holds about 90,000 clones, with about 62% as singletons. The sample consisted of PBMCs. These receptor sequences come from a man aged 25 to 40 in good health and CMV-seronegative.

In nucleotides, the CDR3 is TGTGCCAGCAGTCGCGCCCTAGCTGACACAGATACGCAGTATTTT. As protein: CASSRALADTDTQYF. This rearrangement joins TRBV2 to TRBJ2-3, with D tentatively TRBD2 (5 bases). Trimming removed 5 bases from V and 2 bases from J, with 14 bases in between. The CDR3 consists of 15 residues. Germline CDR1 reads SNHLY; CDR2 reads FYNNEI.

The chain employs TRBV30 and TRBJ1-1; D uncertain. Germline CDR1 is GTSNPN and CDR2 is SVGIG (reference sequence). The CDR3 has 11 residues. V was trimmed by 1 base and J by 11 bases, leaving 11 bases between them. The CDR3 region is CAWSGKRLAFF. Here the CDR3 DNA reads TGTGCCTGGAGTGGGAAGAGGCTGGCTTTCTTT.

The CDR3 region is CASSLWGLAGGPGELFF. The CDR3 DNA reads TGTGCCAGCAGTTTATGGGGACTAGCGGGAGGGCCCGGGGAGCTGTTTTTT. The gene calls are TRBV28 and TRBJ2-2; TRBD2 matches 16 bases. The CDR3 is made up of 17 amino acids. Germline V lookup: CDR1 MDHEN, CDR2 SYDVKM. Unmatched junction bases numbered 1, after V lost 0 bases and J lost 6 bases.

This chain uses TRBV5-1 with TRBJ2-7, with D maybe TRBD2 (5 bases). Germline V CDR1 and CDR2: SGHRS, YFSETQ. Deletions cut 7 bases from V and 4 bases from J, with 12 bases between. CDR3 size: 12 residues. The DNA for the CDR3 is TGCGCCAGCTCGCGAACGGGGTACGAGCAGTACTTC. The encoded protein is CASSRTGYEQYF.

The rearrangement links TRBV4-3 to TRBJ2-7; D might be TRBD1 (5 bases). The germline V and J ends were trimmed by 5 bases and 1 base, with 9 bases remaining between them. Per the germline V gene, CDR1 is LGHNA and CDR2 is YSLEER. The CDR3 length is 13 residues. CDR3 DNA: TGCGCCAGCAGCGCCGACAGATCCTACGAGCAGTACTTC. Protein product: CASSADRSYEQYF.

This chain links TRBV2 with TRBJ1-4, with D unclear. The CDR3 is 16 residues long. Germline CDR1 is SNHLY and CDR2 is FYNNEI. V lost 2 bases, J lost 3 bases, and 13 bases lay in between. The DNA for the CDR3 is TGTGCCAGCAGTGAATTCCCCCGGGGAGCTAATGAAAAACTGTTTTTT. This encodes CASSEFPRGANEKLFF.

V gene TRBV11-2 combines with J gene TRBJ2-3, with no clear D. The V end was cut by 3 bases, the J end by 6 bases, with 7 bases between. Germline loops: CDR1 SGHAT, CDR2 FQNNGV. There are 12 residues in the CDR3. The CDR3 nucleotides read TGTGCCAGCAGCTTTCGGGTGGATACGCAGTATTTT. Translating gives CASSFRVDTQYF.

This clone turned up a few times. J is TRBJ2-3 and V is TRBV4-1; TRBD2 agrees at 7 bases. The V and J ends lost 4 bases and 6 bases, in that order; junction bases with no gene match: 16. The CDR3 is 17 residues long. Germline V lookup: CDR1 MGHRA, CDR2 YSYEKL. CDR3 nucleotides: TGCGCCAGCAGCCCCCAGGGTCTAGCTAGCGGCGGGGATACGCAGTATTTT. Encoded protein: CASSPQGLASGGDTQYF.

The chain recombines TRBV4-1 with TRBJ2-1; 7 bases line up with TRBD2. The CDR3 runs 20 residues. The germline gives CDR1 MGHRA, CDR2 YSYEKL. V trimming: 1 base; J trimming: 0 bases; junction bases outside the gene matches: 15. CDR3 residues: CASSQGGLRGAGSSYNEQFF. DNA for the CDR3: TGCGCCAGCAGCCAAGGGGGTCTCCGGGGAGCGGGAAGCTCCTACAATGAGCAGTTCTTC.

The chain carries TRBV28 and TRBJ2-7, with a weak D call TRBD2 (5 bases). The CDR3 loop spans 15 amino acids. The V and J ends lost 6 bases and 2 bases respectively, with 17 bases between them. Germline CDR1 reads MDHEN; CDR2 reads SYDVKM. The CDR3 region is CASSRTLVSAYEQYF. For the CDR3, the DNA is TGTGCCAGCAGCCGGACTCTCGTGTCTGCCTACGAGCAGTACTTC.

The chain couples TRBV7-9 to TRBJ2-1; a weak D match, TRBD1 (6 bases). Germline V gives CDR1 SEHNR, CDR2 FQNEAQ (reference sequence). The CDR3 is made up of 16 amino acids. With 0 bases removed from V and 7 bases from J, the gap between germline ends came to 16 bases. The CDR3 DNA is TGTGCCAGCAGCTTAGCTGCAGGGGCTTTAGGTAATGAGCAGTTCTTC. Protein sequence: CASSLAAGALGNEQFF.

In its sample, this clone was seen a few times. The chain has TRBV2 and TRBJ2-5; perhaps TRBD1 as D (5 bases). Germline lookup yields CDR1 SNHLY and CDR2 FYNNEI. Trimming took 8 bases from V and 5 from J, leaving 15 bases between them. The CDR3 runs to 13 residues. This CDR3 is CASYTPRVETQYF. For the CDR3, the DNA is TGTGCCAGCTATACCCCCAGGGTGGAGACCCAGTACTTC.

The rearrangement uses TRBV7-3 and TRBJ2-3, with 7 positions matching TRBD2. The J segment lost 3 bases and the V segment lost 4 bases, leaving 10 bases of the junction unmatched. The CDR3 has 16 residues. Per the germline V gene, CDR1 is SGHTA and CDR2 is FQGTGA. The CDR3 DNA reads as TGTGCCAGCAGCTCAGGTACGGGAGGAAGGACAGATACGCAGTATTTT. Protein product: CASSSGTGGRTDTQYF.

This chain connects TRBV7-9 to TRBJ2-5, with D possibly TRBD2 on 6 matching bases. With 5 bases removed from V and 2 bases from J, the gap between germline ends came to 18 bases. CDR3 length equals 16 residues. CDR1 is SEHNR, CDR2 FQNEAQ, per germline (reference sequence). The DNA of the CDR3 is TGTGCCAGCAGCCGTTGGACGGGGACTCAACAAGAGACCCAGTACTTC. Translation gives CASSRWTGTQQETQYF.

This chain links TRBV6-6 with TRBJ1-1; 8 bases are a match to TRBD1. V lost 6 bases and J lost 4; bases outside the gene matches: 1. Germline V lookup: CDR1 MNHNY, CDR2 SVGAGI (reference sequence). The CDR3 sequence is 12 residues long. The CDR3 nucleotides read TGTGCCAGCAGGCAGGGGGCCACTGAAGCTTTCTTT. As protein: CASRQGATEAFF.

The CDR3 here is CASSVDGSSRAYEQYF. The CDR3 bases are TGTGCCAGCAGCGTAGATGGTTCTAGCCGAGCCTACGAGCAGTACTTC. The rearrangement links TRBV9 to TRBJ2-5; TRBD2 is a possible D gene (5 bases). The J call is uncertain, as TRBJ2-7 better fits the DNA end. Germline V lookup: CDR1 SGDLS, CDR2 YYNGEE. CDR3 length: 16 amino acids.